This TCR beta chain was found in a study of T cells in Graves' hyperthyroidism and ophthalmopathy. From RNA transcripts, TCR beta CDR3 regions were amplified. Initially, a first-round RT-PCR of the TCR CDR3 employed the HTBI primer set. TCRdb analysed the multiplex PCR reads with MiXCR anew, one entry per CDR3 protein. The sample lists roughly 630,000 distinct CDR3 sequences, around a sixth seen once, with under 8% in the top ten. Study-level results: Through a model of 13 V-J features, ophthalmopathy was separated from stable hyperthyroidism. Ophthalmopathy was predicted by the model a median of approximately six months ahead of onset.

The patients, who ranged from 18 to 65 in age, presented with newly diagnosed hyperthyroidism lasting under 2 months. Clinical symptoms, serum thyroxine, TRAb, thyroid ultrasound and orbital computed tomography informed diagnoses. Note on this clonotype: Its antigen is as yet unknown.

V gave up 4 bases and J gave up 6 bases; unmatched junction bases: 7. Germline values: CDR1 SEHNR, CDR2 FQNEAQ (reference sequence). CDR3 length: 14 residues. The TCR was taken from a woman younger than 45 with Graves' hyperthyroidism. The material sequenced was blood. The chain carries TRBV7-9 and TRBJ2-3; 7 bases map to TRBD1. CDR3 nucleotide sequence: TGTGCCAGCAGCTCCCGGACAGGTGCTGATACGCAGTATTTT. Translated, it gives CASSSRTGADTQYF. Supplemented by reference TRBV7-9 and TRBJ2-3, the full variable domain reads DTGVSQNPRHKITKRGQNVTFRCDPISEHNRLYWYRQTLGQGPEFLTYFQNEAQLEKSRLLSDRFSAERPKGSFSTLEIQRTEQGDSAMYLCASSSRTGADTQYFGPGTRLTVL.